This TCR beta chain was captured by sequencing in a study of T cell responses to AZD1222 COVID-19 vaccine. Points from the study as a whole: A mostly white British donor set with more females was recruited, and clonal diversity was possibly underestimated. The span of vaccine-associated CD4 TCRs extended across spike, with dominance at 160-218 and 743-854.

TCRdb's table, derived via immunoSEQ multiplex PCR, lists solely in-frame clones and lacks some. The table has some 120,000 clones, approximately 85% seen once. The ends lost 4 bases at V and 4 bases at J; junction bases unmatched: 9. This CDR3 contains 16 residues. In germline, CDR1 is MNHEY, CDR2 SMNVEV (reference sequence). Comments on this clone: Its antigen is still unknown.

Pooled in the analysis were second doses at about 4 or about 12 weeks. Sequencing used peripheral blood, obtained 28 days after the second AZD1222 dose. V is TRBV27 and J is TRBJ1-2; TRBD1 agrees at 10 bases. The sequence derives from an adult who received the AZD1222 COVID-19 vaccine. The CDR3: CASSYLGQGISYGYTF. As DNA, the CDR3 is TGTGCCAGCAGTTACCTGGGACAGGGGATTAGCTATGGCTACACCTTC.